These T cell receptor beta chains were read from a single sample in a study of beta chain features in type 1 diabetes. Some clones are missing from TCRdb's copy, which holds only in-frame ones; the method was immunoSEQ multiplex PCR. The data contain around 430,000 clones, 30% of them singletons. Sequencing was performed on naive CD4+ T cells from blood. The source is a young man in good health. Both conserved end residues are part of each CDR3. D genes are given only for firm matches. A row's size may be missing; if present it is once, few, many or a size class.

V gene	D gene	J gene	clone size	CDR3 protein	CDR3 DNA
TRBV11-2	-	TRBJ2-2	-	CASSYITGELFF	TGTGCCAGCAGTTATATCACCGGGGAGCTGTTTTTT
TRBV4-3	TRBD2	TRBJ2-1	few	CASSQGLAASYNEQFF	TGCGCCAGCAGCCAAGGACTAGCGGCGTCCTACAATGAGCAGTTCTTC
TRBV19	TRBD1	TRBJ2-1	-	CASRTGNNEQFF	TGTGCCAGTAGGACAGGGAACAATGAGCAGTTCTTC
TRBV18	-	TRBJ2-7	-	CASSPEPGYEQYF	TGTGCCAGCTCACCAGAACCAGGGTACGAGCAGTACTTC
TRBV7-8	-	TRBJ2-7	-	CASSFSGIPPYEQYF	TGTGCCAGCAGCTTTAGCGGAATACCCCCCTACGAGCAGTACTTC
TRBV14	TRBD2	TRBJ2-3	-	CASSPILAEESTDTQYF	TGTGCCAGCAGCCCTATACTAGCGGAGGAGAGCACAGATACGCAGTATTTT
TRBV29-1	-	TRBJ1-3	few	CSVLEVSGNTIYF	TGCAGCGTTTTGGAGGTCTCTGGAAACACCATATATTTT
TRBV4-1	TRBD1	TRBJ2-2	-	CASSHGQGWGTGELFF	TGCGCCAGCAGCCACGGACAGGGATGGGGCACCGGGGAGCTGTTTTTT
TRBV9	-	TRBJ2-3	few	CASSLTLHTDTQYF	TGTGCCAGCAGCCTAACGCTCCACACAGATACGCAGTATTTT
TRBV30	-	TRBJ1-1	few	CAWSEDRDTEAFF	TGTGCCTGGAGTGAGGACCGGGACACTGAAGCTTTCTTT
TRBV7-2	TRBD2	TRBJ2-1	few	CASSLETSGSYEQFF	TGTGCCAGCAGCTTAGAGACTAGCGGGAGTTATGAGCAGTTCTTC
TRBV6-5	TRBD1	TRBJ2-1	few	CATLGTEYNEQFF	TGTGCCACCCTCGGGACAGAGTACAATGAGCAGTTCTTC
TRBV27	TRBD1	TRBJ2-5	-	CASRGTGRRTQYF	TGTGCCAGCAGGGGGACAGGGCGGAGGACCCAGTACTTC
TRBV6-5	-	TRBJ2-7	few	CASSYSKLSAYEQYF	TGTGCCAGCAGTTACTCGAAGTTGAGTGCCTACGAGCAGTACTTC
TRBV29-1	-	TRBJ1-2	few	CSVVTALNPNYGYTF	TGCAGCGTTGTTACAGCTCTAAACCCTAACTATGGCTACACCTTC
TRBV11-2	-	TRBJ2-3	few	CASSSRKPSTDTQYF	TGTGCCAGCAGCTCCCGAAAGCCGAGCACAGATACGCAGTATTTT
TRBV7-3	-	TRBJ2-1	few	CASSPDNYNEQFF	TGTGCCAGCAGCCCCGACAACTACAATGAGCAGTTCTTC
TRBV5-1	-	TRBJ2-7	few	CASSIPGGGSEQYF	TGCGCCAGCAGCATCCCGGGAGGGGGCTCCGAGCAGTACTTC
TRBV9	-	TRBJ2-6	-	CASSPRQVSGANVLTF	TGTGCCAGCAGCCCCAGACAGGTCTCTGGGGCCAACGTCCTGACTTTC
TRBV30	TRBD2	TRBJ2-3	-	CAWTVLAGVTDTQYF	TGTGCCTGGACTGTACTAGCGGGAGTTACAGATACGCAGTATTTT
TRBV4-2	-	TRBJ2-7	-	CASSQDVGWAQGEQYF	TGTGCCAGCAGCCAAGATGTGGGCTGGGCCCAGGGGGAGCAGTACTTC
TRBV2	TRBD2	TRBJ2-1	few	CASSGRLAGYNEQFF	TGTGCCAGCAGTGGCAGACTAGCGGGGTACAATGAGCAGTTCTTC
TRBV14	-	TRBJ2-7	-	CASSQDRVLEQYF	TGTGCCAGCAGCCAAGATCGAGTGCTCGAGCAGTACTTC
TRBV28	-	TRBJ2-7	few	CASSRGYYEQYF	TGTGCCAGCAGCAGGGGATACTACGAGCAGTACTTC
TRBV5-1	-	TRBJ2-3	few	CASSLQGGGNGDTQYF	TGCGCCAGCAGCTTGCAGGGTGGCGGGAATGGAGATACGCAGTATTTT
TRBV4-3	-	TRBJ2-7	-	CASSKTGSYEQYF	TGCGCCAGCAGCAAAACAGGGTCCTACGAGCAGTACTTC
TRBV11-3	TRBD2	TRBJ2-1	-	CATQTSGRGEQFF	TGTGCCACCCAGACTAGCGGGAGAGGAGAGCAGTTCTTC
TRBV15	-	TRBJ2-7	-	CATSRAYEQYF	TGTGCCACCAGCAGAGCCTACGAGCAGTACTTC
TRBV23-1	-	TRBJ1-1	few	CAGPGAFF	TGCGCTGGACCGGGGGCTTTCTTT
TRBV29-1	-	TRBJ1-1	few	CSVGSQGTEAFF	TGCAGCGTAGGGTCCCAGGGGACTGAAGCTTTCTTT
TRBV29-1	TRBD2	TRBJ2-1	few	CSVVSRTSFYNEQFF	TGCAGCGTTGTCTCGAGGACTAGTTTCTACAATGAGCAGTTCTTC
TRBV4-1	-	TRBJ2-4	few	CASSQVLWGLRMDEAKNIQYF	TGCGCCAGCAGCCAAGTGTTATGGGGTTTGAGGATGGACGAGGCCAAAAACATTCAGTACTTC
TRBV29-1	TRBD1	TRBJ1-1	-	CSVQTGNANTEAFF	TGCAGCGTCCAGACAGGGAACGCGAACACTGAAGCTTTCTTT
TRBV7-2	-	TRBJ2-7	-	CASSESSYEQYF	TGTGCCAGCAGCGAAAGCTCCTACGAGCAGTACTTC
TRBV27	TRBD2	TRBJ2-7	-	CASSPPSRLAGAGEQYF	TGTGCCAGCAGTCCCCCTAGTCGGCTAGCGGGAGCTGGCGAGCAGTACTTC
TRBV5-1	-	TRBJ1-1	-	CASRREPNTEAFF	TGCGCCAGCAGAAGAGAACCGAACACTGAAGCTTTCTTT
TRBV7-9	-	TRBJ2-5	few	CASSSGASQRETQYF	TGTGCCAGCAGCTCCGGGGCCTCACAGCGAGAGACCCAGTACTTC
TRBV29-1	-	TRBJ2-1	-	CSGEGGRGSYNEQFF	TGCAGCGGGGAAGGTGGCAGGGGCTCCTACAATGAGCAGTTCTTC
TRBV30	-	TRBJ2-7	-	CAWSVLGNEQYF	TGTGCCTGGAGTGTACTTGGGAACGAGCAGTACTTC
TRBV27	-	TRBJ2-6	once	CASSLSGNGANVLTF	TGTGCCAGCAGTTTATCCGGCAACGGGGCCAACGTCCTGACTTTC
TRBV7-9	TRBD1	TRBJ1-1	-	CASSIQGVTEAFF	TGTGCCAGCAGCATACAGGGGGTAACTGAAGCTTTCTTT
TRBV10-3	-	TRBJ1-2	few	CAIRVDSRYGYTF	TGTGCCATCAGGGTGGACAGCCGCTATGGCTACACCTTC
TRBV7-9	-	TRBJ1-2	few	CASSLDSYGYTF	TGTGCCAGCAGCTTAGACAGCTATGGCTACACCTTC
TRBV15	-	TRBJ2-7	-	CATSAGRGGAYEQYF	TGTGCCACCAGCGCCGGCAGGGGAGGCGCCTACGAGCAGTACTTC
TRBV7-2	TRBD1	TRBJ2-3	-	CASSWTGVNTDTQYF	TGTGCCAGCAGTTGGACAGGGGTCAACACAGATACGCAGTATTTT
TRBV9	TRBD2	TRBJ2-7	-	CASSPSLGRAAYEQYF	TGTGCCAGCAGCCCCAGCCTGGGGAGGGCTGCCTACGAGCAGTACTTC
TRBV14	TRBD1	TRBJ1-1	-	CASSHILPTGVTEAFF	TGTGCCAGCAGCCACATTCTACCGACAGGGGTTACTGAAGCTTTCTTT
TRBV28	-	TRBJ2-5	-	CASSLGTQYF	TGTGCCAGCAGTTTAGGGACCCAGTACTTC
TRBV7-9	-	TRBJ2-2	-	CASSFRQVTGELFF	TGTGCCAGCAGCTTTCGTCAGGTCACCGGGGAGCTGTTTTTT
TRBV29-1	TRBD1	TRBJ1-1	few	CSVGTGKSYEAFF	TGCAGCGTTGGGACAGGGAAATCTTATGAAGCTTTCTTT
TRBV7-8	-	TRBJ2-7	-	CASSLAQRGGHEQYF	TGTGCCAGCAGCTTAGCGCAAAGGGGAGGCCACGAGCAGTACTTC
TRBV7-9	-	TRBJ2-4	-	CASSQDRQAKNIQYF	TGTGCCAGCAGTCAAGACAGGCAAGCCAAAAACATTCAGTACTTC